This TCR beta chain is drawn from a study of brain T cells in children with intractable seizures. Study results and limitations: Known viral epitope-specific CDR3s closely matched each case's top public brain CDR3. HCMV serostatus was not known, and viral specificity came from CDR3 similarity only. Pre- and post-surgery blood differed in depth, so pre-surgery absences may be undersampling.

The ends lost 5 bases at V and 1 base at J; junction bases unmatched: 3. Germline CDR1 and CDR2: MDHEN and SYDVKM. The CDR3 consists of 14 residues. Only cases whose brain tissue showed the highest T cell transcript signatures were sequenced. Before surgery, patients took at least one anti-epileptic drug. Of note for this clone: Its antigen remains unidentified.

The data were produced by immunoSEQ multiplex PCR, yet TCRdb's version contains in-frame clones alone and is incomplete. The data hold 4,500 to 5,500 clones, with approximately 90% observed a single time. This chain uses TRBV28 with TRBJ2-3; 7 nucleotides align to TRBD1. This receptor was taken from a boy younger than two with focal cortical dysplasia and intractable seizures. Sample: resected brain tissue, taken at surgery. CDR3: CASSPDRGTDTQYF. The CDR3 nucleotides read TGTGCCAGCAGTCCCGACAGGGGCACAGATACGCAGTATTTT.